This TCR beta chain was captured by sequencing in a study of blood T cell repertoires in COVID-19. Per the germline V gene, CDR1 is SGHTA and CDR2 is FQGNSA. Losses at the gene ends were 1 base for V and 2 bases for J; bases not matched to a gene: 4. The CDR3 extends over 15 amino acids. Across about 22 US areas, participants ranged in age from 18 to 89 years. Participant-given clinical history determined each cohort assignment. How the authors handled the data: It was from reference gene primer amplification that nucleated cell counts were estimated. Method: immunoSEQ multiplex PCR; TCRdb's copy keeps in-frame clones and lacks some. For V, J and clone size, that table is used; D and trimming come from the DNA. This table holds 250,000 to 350,000 clones, around 85% found once.

The receptor's source is a woman aged 40 to 55 who had recovered from COVID-19. The V gene is TRBV7-2, the J gene TRBJ2-7; 8 nucleotides align to TRBD2. Sequenced: PBMCs or T cells enriched from blood (not recorded which). CDR3 sequence: CASSLEAGAPYEQYF. In nucleotides, the CDR3 is TGTGCCAGCAGCTTAGAAGCGGGAGCCCCCTACGAGCAGTACTTC.